This T cell receptor beta chain was observed in a study of T cell responses to AZD1222 COVID-19 vaccine. The data were produced by immunoSEQ multiplex PCR, yet TCRdb's version contains in-frame clones alone and is incomplete. Of 120,000 or so clones listed, about 89% are singletons. Germline assignment: CDR1 SGDLS and CDR2 YYNGEE. Trimming took 4 bases from V and 0 from J, leaving 16 bases between them. CDR3 size: 17 residues. Study-level points and caveats: Among vaccine-associated CD4 TCRs, coverage spanned spike, with dominance at 160-218 and 743-854. The donors showed a predominance of white British ancestry and of females, with possible underestimation of clonal diversity.

Concerning this clone: Its antigen is as yet unknown.

The sample in question was peripheral blood, obtained on day 0 of AZD1222 vaccination. The receptor comes from an adult in good health. The rearrangement joins TRBV9 to TRBJ2-2; D gene uncertain. The chain's CDR3 is CASSPSPDPSNTGELFF. Written as DNA, the CDR3 is TGTGCCAGCAGCCCGAGCCCGGACCCATCGAACACCGGGGAGCTGTTTTTT.